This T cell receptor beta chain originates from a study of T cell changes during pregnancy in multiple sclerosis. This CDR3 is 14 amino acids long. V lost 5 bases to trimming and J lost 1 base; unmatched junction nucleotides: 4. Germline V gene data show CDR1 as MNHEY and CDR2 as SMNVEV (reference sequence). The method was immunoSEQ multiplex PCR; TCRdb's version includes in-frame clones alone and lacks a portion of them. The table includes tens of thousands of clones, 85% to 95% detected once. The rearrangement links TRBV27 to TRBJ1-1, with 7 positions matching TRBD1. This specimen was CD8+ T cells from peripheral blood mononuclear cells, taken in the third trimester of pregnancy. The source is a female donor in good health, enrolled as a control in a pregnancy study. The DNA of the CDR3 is TGTGCCAGCAGTCTCGGGACAGAGAACACTGAAGCTTTCTTT. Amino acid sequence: CASSLGTENTEAFF.